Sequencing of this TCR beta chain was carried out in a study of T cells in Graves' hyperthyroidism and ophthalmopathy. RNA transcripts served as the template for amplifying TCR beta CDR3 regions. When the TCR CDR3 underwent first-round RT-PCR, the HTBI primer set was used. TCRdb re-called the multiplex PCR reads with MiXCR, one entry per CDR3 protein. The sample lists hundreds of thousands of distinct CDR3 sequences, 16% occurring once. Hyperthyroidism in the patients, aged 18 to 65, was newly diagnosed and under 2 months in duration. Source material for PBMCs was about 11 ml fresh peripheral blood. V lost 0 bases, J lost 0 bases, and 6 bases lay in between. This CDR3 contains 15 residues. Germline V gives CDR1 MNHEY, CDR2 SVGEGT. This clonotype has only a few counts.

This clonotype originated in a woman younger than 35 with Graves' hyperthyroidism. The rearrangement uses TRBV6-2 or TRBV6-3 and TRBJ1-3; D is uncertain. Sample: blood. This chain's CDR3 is CASSYSGYSGNTIYF. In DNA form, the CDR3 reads TGTGCCAGCAGTTACTCGGGCTACTCTGGAAACACCATATATTTT.